What follows describes a single T cell receptor beta chain. Its antigen is undetermined. The CDR3 is made up of 20 amino acids. The germline V gene has CDR1 MNHNS and CDR2 SASEGT. V was clipped by 0 bases and J by 7 bases, with 25 bases between them. The data were obtained in a study of T cell responses to AZD1222 COVID-19 vaccine. Study at large: Second-dose timings of about 4 or about 12 weeks were pooled.

Study outcomes and limitations: Once two AZD1222 doses were given, Spike-specific TCR breadth and depth went up. White British people made up most donors, females outnumbered males, and clonal diversity was possibly underestimated.

Here immunoSEQ multiplex PCR was the method, and the copy in TCRdb shows in-frame clones only, minus some. The sample has 150,000 or so clones; 90% to 95% are singletons. This clonotype originated in an adult in good health. This chain uses TRBV6-1 with TRBJ1-6; D unclear. Sequencing was performed on peripheral blood, taken on day 0 of AZD1222 vaccination. The CDR3 loop reads CASSEATYVGVKRQNSPLHF. The CDR3 coding sequence is TGTGCCAGCAGTGAAGCCACATACGTTGGGGTAAAGAGACAAAATTCACCCCTCCACTTT.